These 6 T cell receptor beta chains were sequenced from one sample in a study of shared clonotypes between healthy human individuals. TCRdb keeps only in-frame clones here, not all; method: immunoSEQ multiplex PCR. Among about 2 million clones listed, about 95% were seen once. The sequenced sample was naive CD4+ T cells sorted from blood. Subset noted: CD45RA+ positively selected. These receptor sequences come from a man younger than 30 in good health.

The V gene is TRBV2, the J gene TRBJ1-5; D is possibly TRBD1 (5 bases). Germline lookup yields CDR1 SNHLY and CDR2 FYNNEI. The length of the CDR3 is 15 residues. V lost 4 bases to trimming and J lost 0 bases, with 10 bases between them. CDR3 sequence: CASSVGRDSNQPQHF. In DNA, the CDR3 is TGTGCCAGCAGTGTAGGCAGGGATAGCAATCAGCCCCAGCATTTT.

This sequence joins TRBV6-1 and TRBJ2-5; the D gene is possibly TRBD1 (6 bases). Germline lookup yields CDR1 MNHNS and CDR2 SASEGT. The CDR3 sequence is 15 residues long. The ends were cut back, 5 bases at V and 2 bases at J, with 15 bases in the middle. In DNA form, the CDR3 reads TGTGCCAGCAGTCTACTCGGGACATCTCAAGAGACCCAGTACTTC. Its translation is CASSLLGTSQETQYF.

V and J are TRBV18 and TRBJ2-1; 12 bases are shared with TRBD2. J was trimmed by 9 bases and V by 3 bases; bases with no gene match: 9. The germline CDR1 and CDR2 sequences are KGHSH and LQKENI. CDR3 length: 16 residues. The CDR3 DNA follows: TGTGCCAGCTCACCTCCTAGACTAGCGGGAGTCGGTGAGCAGTTCTTC. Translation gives CASSPPRLAGVGEQFF.

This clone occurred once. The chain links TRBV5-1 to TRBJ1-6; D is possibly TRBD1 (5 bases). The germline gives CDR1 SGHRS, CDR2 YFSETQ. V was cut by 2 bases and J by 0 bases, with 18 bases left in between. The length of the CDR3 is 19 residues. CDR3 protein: CASSFRQTATSSYNSPLHF. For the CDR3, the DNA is TGCGCCAGCAGCTTTAGGCAGACAGCGACTTCCTCCTATAATTCACCCCTCCACTTT.

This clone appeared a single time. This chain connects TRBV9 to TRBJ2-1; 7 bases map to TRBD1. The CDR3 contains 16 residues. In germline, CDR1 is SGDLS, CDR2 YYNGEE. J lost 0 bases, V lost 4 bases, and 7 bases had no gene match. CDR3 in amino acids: CASSSRTGSSYNEQFF. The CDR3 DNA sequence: TGTGCCAGCAGCTCCCGGACAGGTTCCTCCTACAATGAGCAGTTCTTC. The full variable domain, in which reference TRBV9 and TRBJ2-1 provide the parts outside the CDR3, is DSGVTQTPKHLITATGQRVTLRCSPRSGDLSVYWYQQSLDQGLQFLIQYYNGEERAKGNILERFSAQQFPDLHSELNLSSLELGDSALYFCASSSRTGSSYNEQFFGPGTRLTVL.

CDR3 loop: CASSFSGLNIQYF. CDR3 bases: TGTGCCAGCAGCTTTAGTGGGTTAAACATTCAGTACTTC. This sequence joins TRBV5-6 and TRBJ2-4; D remains ambiguous. Trimming left V 2 bases short and J 6 bases short, with 9 bases between. CDR1 and CDR2 from the germline V gene are SGHDT and YYEEEE. The CDR3 is 13 residues long.